This TCR beta chain was sequenced for a study of cytomegalovirus exposure and HLA in healthy donors. At the level of the study: Among about 179 million T cells, an earlier analysis found 117 million unique TCR beta sequences. The study's early data release held around 85 million unique TCRs from HLA-typed donors.

Germline V gene data show CDR1 as MNHEY and CDR2 as SVGAGI. V lost 2 bases and J 0 bases, leaving 7 bases between the germline ends. CDR3 length: 14 amino acids. With 60 Vbeta and 13 Jbeta primers, the PCR was carried out. Data came from immunoSEQ multiplex PCR; TCRdb stores just in-frame clones and leaves some out. The sample includes roughly 200,000 clones, approximately 79% of them seen just once. Regarding this clone: Its antigen is undetermined.

The study, taken as a whole, reports: Relative to the approximately 680-donor mean, N-insertions were reportedly fewer in an Asian-associated ancestry cluster in a later analysis.

The sequence derives from a woman aged 25 to 45 in good health and CMV-seropositive. The source material was PBMCs. The J gene is TRBJ1-2, the V gene TRBV6-5; the D is unclear. This CDR3 is CASSYREANYGYTF. The CDR3 DNA sequence: TGTGCCAGCAGTTACCGCGAAGCTAACTATGGCTACACCTTC.